This T cell receptor beta chain was sequenced in a study of shared clonotypes between healthy human individuals. Naive CD45RA+ and memory CD45RA-negative subsets were split from CD4+ cells. CDR1 PRHDT and CDR2 FYEKMQ come from the germline V gene (reference sequence). This CDR3 is 15 amino acids long. The trim removed 2 bases at V and 2 bases at J, leaving 6 bases unmatched. Clones were sequenced by immunoSEQ multiplex PCR, and TCRdb holds only the in-frame ones, with some missing. The sample lists more than 2,000,000 clones; roughly 93% were seen once. V usage is TRBV13 and J usage is TRBJ2-7; 7 bases are a match to TRBD1. Sequences were obtained from naive CD4+ T cells from PBMCs. Described subset: CD45RA+ positively selected. This TCR was recovered from a man in his late teens or twenties in good health. Some clones in this sample may be carry-over from other donors' samples. CDR3 in DNA: TGTGCCAGCAGCTTATGGGGACAGCCTACCTACGAGCAGTACTTC. Encoded protein: CASSLWGQPTYEQYF.